Below are 20 T cell receptor beta chains sequenced from a single sample in a study of T cell responses to AZD1222 COVID-19 vaccine. The data were produced by immunoSEQ multiplex PCR, yet TCRdb's version contains in-frame clones alone and is incomplete. Here the sample spans roughly 200,000 clones, around 94% being singletons. Sequenced here: peripheral blood, sampled 28 days after the second dose of the MenACWY control vaccine. The source is an adult who received the MenACWY meningococcal vaccine as a control.

The genes are TRBV10-3 and TRBJ1-3, with D perhaps matching TRBD1 (5 bases). V was trimmed by 8 bases and J by 0 bases, leaving 14 bases between them. Germline loops: CDR1 ENHRY, CDR2 SYGVKD. The CDR3 loop spans 15 amino acids. In DNA, the CDR3 is TGTGCCATCGGGATCGGGACCGTCTCTGGAAACACCATATATTTT. This encodes CAIGIGTVSGNTIYF.

The chain is built from TRBV9 and TRBJ2-1; 12 nucleotides line up with TRBD2. CDR1 is SGDLS, CDR2 YYNGEE, per germline. Unmatched junction bases numbered 7, after V lost 4 bases and J lost 2 bases. This CDR3 is 17 amino acids long. The CDR3 nucleotides are TGTGCCAGCAGCCCTAGCGGGAGGGCCGGCCCCTACAATGAGCAGTTCTTC. Protein product: CASSPSGRAGPYNEQFF.

This CDR3 reads CASSQERGYTEAFF. As DNA, the CDR3 is TGTGCCAGCAGCCAAGAAAGGGGGTACACTGAAGCTTTCTTT. This chain uses TRBV14 with TRBJ1-1, with D possibly being TRBD1 (6 bases). This CDR3 has 14 residues. V was cut by 0 bases and J by 3 bases, with 8 bases left in between. Germline V gene data show CDR1 as SGHDN and CDR2 as FVKESK.

The V gene is TRBV5-1, the J gene TRBJ1-2; 7 bases are shared with TRBD1. V was clipped by 0 bases and J by 6 bases; unmatched bases: 8. The germline gives CDR1 SGHRS, CDR2 YFSETQ. CDR3 size: 15 residues. CDR3 coding DNA: TGCGCCAGCAGCTTGGAGGCGACAGGGATCGATGGCTACACCTTC. It specifies CASSLEATGIDGYTF.

V and J are TRBV28 and TRBJ2-5; a possible D gene is TRBD2 (6 bases). CDR3 length: 16 amino acids. The ends were cut back, 5 bases at V and 4 bases at J, with 20 bases in the middle. Germline assignment: CDR1 MDHEN and CDR2 SYDVKM. The DNA for the CDR3 is TGTGCCAGCAGTCTTGCGGGGCAGGGTAGAGGAGAGACCCAGTACTTC. Its protein is CASSLAGQGRGETQYF.

V is TRBV4-2 and J is TRBJ2-1; 8 positions match TRBD2. The V gene end was trimmed by 1 base and the J gene end by 4 bases; junction bases not matched to a gene: 6. This CDR3 is built from 16 residues. Germline CDR1 and CDR2: LGHNA and YNFKEQ. The CDR3 reads CASSQAATSVYNEQFF. In nucleotides, the CDR3 is TGTGCCAGCAGCCAAGCGGCGACTAGCGTATACAATGAGCAGTTCTTC.

The V call is TRBV15, the J call TRBJ2-7; no firm D call. The V gene lost 5 bases and the J gene lost 0 bases, with 8 bases spanning the gap. Per the germline V gene, CDR1 is LNHNV and CDR2 is YYDKDF (reference sequence). The CDR3 sequence is 13 residues long. CDR3: CATSLESSYEQYF. CDR3 nucleotide sequence: TGTGCCACCAGCTTGGAGAGCTCCTACGAGCAGTACTTC.

The rearrangement joins TRBV19 to TRBJ2-1, with D perhaps assigned TRBD1 or TRBD2 (6 bases each). The CDR3 totals 13 residues. Between the trimmed V and J ends, which lost 2 bases and 9 bases, there was a span of 11 bases. Germline values: CDR1 LNHDA, CDR2 SQIVND (reference sequence). The CDR3 nucleotides read TGTGCCAGTAGTATAACAGGGACTGGTGAGCAGTTCTTC. It yields the protein CASSITGTGEQFF.

The chain joins TRBV20-1 to TRBJ2-5, with D hard to call. The CDR3 spans 11 residues. The germline V gene has CDR1 DFQATT and CDR2 SNEGSKA (reference sequence). Trimming cost V 6 bases and J 5 bases, with 10 bases left between them. The CDR3 DNA reads TGCAGTGCAAACCCCAGCGAGACCCAGTACTTC. Its translation: CSANPSETQYF.

The chain links TRBV28 to TRBJ2-7; 12 bases fit TRBD1. Germline V CDR1 and CDR2: MDHEN, SYDVKM. The CDR3 has 15 residues. V trimming: 5 bases; J trimming: 2 bases; junction bases outside the gene matches: 4. CDR3 nucleotide sequence: TGTGCCAGCAGTGGGACAGGGGGCAACCCCTACGAGCAGTACTTC. It codes for CASSGTGGNPYEQYF. Full variable domain (rest looked up from reference TRBV28 and TRBJ2-7): DVKVTQSSRYLVKRTGEKVFLECVQDMDHENMFWYRQDPGLGLRLIYFSYDVKMKEKGDIPEGYSVSREKKERFSLILESASTNQTSMYLCASSGTGGNPYEQYFGPGTRLTVT.

This rearrangement joins TRBV27 to TRBJ2-7; a weak D match, TRBD2 (7 bases). Germline loops: CDR1 MNHEY, CDR2 SMNVEV (reference sequence). The CDR3 runs 15 residues. Trimming removed 6 bases from V and 0 bases from J, with 15 bases in between. CDR3 DNA sequence: TGTGCCAGCAGAGCTGGGGGGGGCACCTCCTACGAGCAGTACTTC. Translated, it gives CASRAGGGTSYEQYF.

The rearrangement uses TRBV11-2 and TRBJ2-1; maybe TRBD1 (6 bases). Trimming left V 7 bases short and J 4 bases short, with 14 bases between. The length of the CDR3 is 14 residues. Germline V gives CDR1 SGHAT, CDR2 FQNNGV. CDR3 protein: CASTQDSIYNEQFF. CDR3 coding DNA: TGTGCCAGCACCCAGGACAGCATTTACAATGAGCAGTTCTTC.

J is TRBJ1-1 and V is TRBV19; D is undetermined. V was shortened by 3 bases and J by 2 bases, with 13 bases between the two germline ends. CDR1 is LNHDA and CDR2 is SQIVND in the germline V gene (reference sequence). The length of the CDR3 is 15 residues. This chain's CDR3 is CASSIRRNGNTEAFF. DNA of the CDR3: TGTGCCAGTAGTATCAGGCGGAATGGAAACACTGAAGCTTTCTTT.

This rearrangement joins TRBV7-2 to TRBJ2-7; 13 bases line up with TRBD2. The V gene end was trimmed by 5 bases and the J gene end by 6 bases; junction bases not matched to a gene: 10. Germline-derived CDR1 and CDR2 are SGHTA and FQGNSA. The CDR3 extends over 16 amino acids. CDR3 loop: CASSQGGGLAGLEQYF. For the CDR3, the DNA is TGTGCCAGCAGCCAAGGGGGGGGACTAGCGGGACTCGAGCAGTACTTC.

This chain connects TRBV7-2 to TRBJ2-1, with D tentatively TRBD2 (5 bases). The CDR3 runs to 16 residues. Trimming took off 5 bases at V and 0 bases at J, with 14 bases between the two ends. Germline V gene data show CDR1 as SGHTA and CDR2 as FQGNSA. Written as DNA, the CDR3 is TGTGCCAGCAGCCCGCAAGCGGCTTTCTCCTACAATGAGCAGTTCTTC. This translates into CASSPQAAFSYNEQFF.

The chain uses TRBV27 and TRBJ1-5; D gene ambiguous. V lost 3 bases to trimming and J lost 3 bases, with 12 bases between them. This CDR3 contains 15 residues. Per germline, CDR1 MNHEY and CDR2 SMNVEV (reference sequence). The CDR3 DNA reads TGTGCCAGCAGTTTTGCGGCAAGTCCCAATCAGCCCCAGCATTTT. Encoded protein: CASSFAASPNQPQHF.

V is TRBV3-1 (or the pseudogene TRBV3-2) and J is TRBJ1-1; D ambiguous. The CDR3 extends over 13 amino acids. V lost 0 bases, J lost 8 bases, and 10 bases lay in between. Per germline, CDR1 LGHDT and CDR2 YNNKEL (reference sequence). In DNA form, the CDR3 reads TGTGCCAGCAGCCAAGATTTGGTCGGGGAAGCTTTCTTT. Its translation: CASSQDLVGEAFF.

The J gene is TRBJ1-1, the V gene TRBV28; D perhaps matches TRBD1 (5 bases). Trimming shortened V by 3 bases and J by 5 bases, and 16 bases separated the two germline ends. The CDR3 has 15 amino acids. Germline V gene sequence: CDR1 MDHEN, CDR2 SYDVKM. The CDR3 DNA sequence: TGTGCCAGCAGTTTGGCGGGACGAGGGTTGACTGAAGCTTTCTTT. It codes for CASSLAGRGLTEAFF.

The V call is TRBV7-2, the J call TRBJ2-2; D call uncertain. Germline CDR1 is SGHTA and CDR2 is FQGNSA. Trimming removed 5 bases at V and 7 bases at J, with 11 bases between. This CDR3 region has 13 residues. The chain's CDR3 is CASSRPYDGELFF. CDR3 sequence (DNA): TGTGCCAGCAGCCGACCCTATGACGGGGAGCTGTTTTTT.

A word on this clone: Germline is not matched at one junction end, which may reflect a read error. The chain combines TRBV6-6 with TRBJ1-4; 11 bases line up with TRBD1. This CDR3 has 14 residues. Germline V gene sequence: CDR1 MNHNY, CDR2 SVGAGI (reference sequence). The CDR3 region is CAGSKGQGGRGLFF. CDR3 bases: TGTGCCGGCAGTAAGGGACAGGGGGGCCGAGGACTGTTTTTT.